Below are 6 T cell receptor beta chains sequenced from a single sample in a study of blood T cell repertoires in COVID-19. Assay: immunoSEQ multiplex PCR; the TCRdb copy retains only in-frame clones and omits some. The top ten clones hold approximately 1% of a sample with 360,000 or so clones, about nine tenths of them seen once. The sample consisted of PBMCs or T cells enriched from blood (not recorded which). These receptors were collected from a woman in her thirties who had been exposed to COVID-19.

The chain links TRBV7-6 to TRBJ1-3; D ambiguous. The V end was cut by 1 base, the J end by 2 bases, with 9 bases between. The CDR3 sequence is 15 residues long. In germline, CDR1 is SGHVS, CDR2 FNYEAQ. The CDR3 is CASSLGSRTGNTIYF. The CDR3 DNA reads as TGTGCCAGCAGCTTAGGGTCGAGGACTGGAAACACCATATATTTT. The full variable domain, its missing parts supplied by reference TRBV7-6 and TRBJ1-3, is GAGVSQSPRYKVTKRGQDVALRCDPISGHVSLYWYRQALGQGPEFLTYFNYEAQQDKSGLPNDRFSAERPEGSISTLTIQRTEQRDSAMYRCASSLGSRTGNTIYFGEGSWLTVV.

In DNA form, the CDR3 reads TGTGCCAGCAGTCCCGGGACAGGGCGCCCTTTTGGCTACACCTTC. Translating it yields CASSPGTGRPFGYTF. V gene TRBV27 combines with J gene TRBJ1-2; 9 nucleotides agree with TRBD1. V was clipped by 5 bases and J by 7 bases; unmatched bases: 11. This CDR3 is built from 15 residues. Germline CDR1 MNHEY, CDR2 SMNVEV (reference sequence).

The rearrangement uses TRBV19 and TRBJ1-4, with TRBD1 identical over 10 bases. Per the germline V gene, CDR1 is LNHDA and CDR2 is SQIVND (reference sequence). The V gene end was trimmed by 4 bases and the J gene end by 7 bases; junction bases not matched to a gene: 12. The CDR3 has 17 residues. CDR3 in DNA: TGTGCCAGTAGTACCATAGGAGGACAGGGGGGCTCTGAAAAACTGTTTTTT. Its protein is CASSTIGGQGGSEKLFF. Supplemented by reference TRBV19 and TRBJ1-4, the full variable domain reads DGGITQSPKYLFRKEGQNVTLSCEQNLNHDAMYWYRQDPGQGLRLIYYSQIVNDFQKGDIAEGYSVSREKKESFPLTVTSAQKNPTAFYLCASSTIGGQGGSEKLFFGSGTQLSVL.

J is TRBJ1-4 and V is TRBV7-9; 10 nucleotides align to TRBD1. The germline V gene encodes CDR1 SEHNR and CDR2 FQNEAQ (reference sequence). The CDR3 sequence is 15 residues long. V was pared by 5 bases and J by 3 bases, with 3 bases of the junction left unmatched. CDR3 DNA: TGTGCCAGCAGCCCCGGACAGGGGGCTAATGAAAAACTGTTTTTT. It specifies CASSPGQGANEKLFF.

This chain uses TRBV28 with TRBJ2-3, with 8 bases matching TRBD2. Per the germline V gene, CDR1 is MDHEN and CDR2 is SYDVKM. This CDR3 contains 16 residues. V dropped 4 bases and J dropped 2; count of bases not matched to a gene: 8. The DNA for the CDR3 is TGTGCCAGCAGTTCGAGCGGGGGAGTTATCACAGATACGCAGTATTTT. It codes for CASSSSGGVITDTQYF.

In DNA form, the CDR3 reads TGTGCCACCAGTGATTTTAGGGCAGGGGAAAACTATGGCTACACCTTC. It codes for CATSDFRAGENYGYTF. The chain combines TRBV24-1 with TRBJ1-2; D is perhaps TRBD1 (6 bases). The V gene lost 1 base and the J gene lost 2 bases, with 13 bases spanning the gap. The V gene's germline CDR1 is KGHDR and CDR2 SFDVKD. The CDR3 is 16 amino acids.